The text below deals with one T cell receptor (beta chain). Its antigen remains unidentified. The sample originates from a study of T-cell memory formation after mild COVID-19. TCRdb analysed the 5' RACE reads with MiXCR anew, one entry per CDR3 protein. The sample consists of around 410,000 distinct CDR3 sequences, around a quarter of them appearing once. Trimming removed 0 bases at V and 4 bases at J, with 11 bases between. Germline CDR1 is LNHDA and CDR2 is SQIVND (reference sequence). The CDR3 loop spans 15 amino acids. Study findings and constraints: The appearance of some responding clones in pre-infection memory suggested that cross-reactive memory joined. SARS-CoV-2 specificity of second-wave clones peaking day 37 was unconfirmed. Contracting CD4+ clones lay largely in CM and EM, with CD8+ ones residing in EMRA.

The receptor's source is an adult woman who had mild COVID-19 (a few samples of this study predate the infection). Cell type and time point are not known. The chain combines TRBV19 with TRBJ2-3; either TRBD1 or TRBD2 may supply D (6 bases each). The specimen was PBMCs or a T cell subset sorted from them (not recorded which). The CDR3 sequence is CASSIDGGRADTQYF. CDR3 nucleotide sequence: TGTGCCAGTAGTATAGATGGGGGGCGGGCAGATACGCAGTATTTT. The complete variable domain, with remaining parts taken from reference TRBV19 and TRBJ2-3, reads DGGITQSPKYLFRKEGQNVTLSCEQNLNHDAMYWYRQDPGQGLRLIYYSQIVNDFQKGDIAEGYSVSREKKESFPLTVTSAQKNPTAFYLCASSIDGGRADTQYFGPGTRLTVL.